These T cell receptor beta chains were read from a single sample in a study of T cells in tumors after PD-1 blockade. Profiling relied on immunoSEQ multiplex PCR, and the TCRdb table lists in-frame clones only, not all of them. This table has 55,000 to 70,000 clones, 80% appearing once. The sequenced sample was PBMCs, obtained before anti-PD-1 treatment. The receptors stem from a human donor with basal cell carcinoma. Each CDR3 is given with its conserved first and last residue. The order of the fields is clone size, J gene, V gene, D gene, CDR3 DNA, CDR3 protein. The D gene is left open where the match is weak. The size field is filled for only some rows; it gives once, few, many or a size class.

clone size: NA; J gene: TRBJ2-1; V gene: TRBV29-1; D gene: TRBD2; CDR3 DNA: TGCAGCGTAGCGGGACTAGCGGGGGGGAATGAGCAGTTCTTC; CDR3 protein: CSVAGLAGGNEQFF
clone size: NA; J gene: TRBJ1-1; V gene: TRBV6-5; D gene: NA; CDR3 DNA: TGTGCCAGCAAGGAAAACACTGAAGCTTTCTTT; CDR3 protein: CASKENTEAFF
clone size: NA; J gene: TRBJ1-1; V gene: TRBV5-4; D gene: NA; CDR3 DNA: TGTGCCAGCAGCGGTAAGGGGATGAACACTGAAGCTTTCTTT; CDR3 protein: CASSGKGMNTEAFF
clone size: NA; J gene: TRBJ1-1; V gene: TRBV18; D gene: NA; CDR3 DNA: TGTGCCAGCTCAGCCGGGGCAAACACTGAAGCTTTCTTT; CDR3 protein: CASSAGANTEAFF
clone size: NA; J gene: TRBJ2-7; V gene: TRBV19; D gene: NA; CDR3 DNA: TGTGCCAGTAGTATATCCCCAGACCCTCTCACCTACGAGCAGTACTTC; CDR3 protein: CASSISPDPLTYEQYF
clone size: NA; J gene: TRBJ2-1; V gene: TRBV5-5; D gene: TRBD2; CDR3 DNA: TGTGCCAGCAGCTTCCGGTTTAGCGGGGGAGTTAGCTCCTACAATGAGCAGTTCTTC; CDR3 protein: CASSFRFSGGVSSYNEQFF
clone size: NA; J gene: TRBJ1-3; V gene: TRBV6-5; D gene: NA; CDR3 DNA: TGTGCCAGCAGTCGGAGCTCTGGAAACACCATATATTTT; CDR3 protein: CASSRSSGNTIYF
clone size: NA; J gene: TRBJ1-1; V gene: TRBV5-1; D gene: NA; CDR3 DNA: TGCGCCAGCAGAGAAGGGACGGGGAACACTGAAGCTTTCTTT; CDR3 protein: CASREGTGNTEAFF
clone size: NA; J gene: TRBJ1-1; V gene: TRBV6-5; D gene: TRBD1; CDR3 DNA: TGTGCCAGCAGTTACTCGGGACAGGGGGCGAGCACTGAAGCTTTCTTT; CDR3 protein: CASSYSGQGASTEAFF
clone size: once; J gene: TRBJ1-4; V gene: TRBV3-1/TRBV3-2; D gene: NA; CDR3 DNA: TGTGCCAGCAGCCGCGGACAGACAAATAATGAAAAACTGTTTTTT; CDR3 protein: CASSRGQTNNEKLFF